This T cell receptor (beta chain) was sequenced in a study of shared clonotypes between healthy human individuals. Findings and limits, study-wide: Non-shared clonotypes were found to have lower generation probabilities than the clonotypes that were shared by all four of the sorted-subset donors. Though the depth was large, rarefaction showed that sorted-subset sequencing was incomplete.

Of note for this clone: As yet, its antigen is unknown.

Using immunoSEQ multiplex PCR, the repertoire was profiled, and TCRdb retains in-frame clones only, with some absent. The table has 2 million to 2.5 million clones, 93% seen once. The V end lost 5 bases, the J end lost 6 bases, and 12 bases lay between the germline ends. Germline assignment: CDR1 SGHVS and CDR2 FQNEAQ. The CDR3 spans 13 residues. The chain links TRBV7-8 to TRBJ2-3; D may be TRBD1 (5 bases). The TCR comes from a man aged 18 to 30 in good health. Some clones in this sample may be carry-over from other donors' samples. Sample: naive CD4+ T cells from PBMCs. The subset here: CD45RA+ positively selected. Here the CDR3 DNA reads TGTGCCAGCAGCCGCGATCAGGGTGATACGCAGTATTTT. Amino acid sequence: CASSRDQGDTQYF.